This TCR beta chain originates from a study of read filtering for tumor transcriptome and immune sequencing. The CDR3 covers 13 residues. Trimming cost V 5 bases and J 8 bases; bases outside gene matches: 8. Germline-derived CDR1 and CDR2 are DFQATT and SNEGSKA (reference sequence). This clonotype was counted a few times. Molecular barcoded adaptors covering alpha/delta and beta/gamma chains were used on about 0.4 ug RNA. One entry per CDR3 protein results from TCRdb running MiXCR on the reads. The profile shows 90,000 or so distinct CDR3 sequences, around a fifth of them singletons. At the time of active disease, bone marrow was collected from every patient.

The sample comprised a population of CD138-negative cells sorted from bone marrow. The gene calls are TRBV20-1 and TRBJ2-5; 10 bases are shared with TRBD2. The TCR comes from a donor at least 40 years old with multiple myeloma. The CDR3 sequence: CSALGLAGVTQYF. The CDR3 DNA is TGCAGTGCTCTGGGGCTAGCGGGGGTAACCCAGTACTTC.